Below are 16 T cell receptor beta chains sequenced from a single sample in a study of blood T cell repertoires in COVID-19. Measured with immunoSEQ multiplex PCR; TCRdb has only the in-frame clones, and not every one. The sample contains fewer than 100,000 clones, more than 65% of which appear only once. Sequenced material: peripheral blood. The receptor source for this set is a woman aged 50 to 65 with acute or convalescent COVID-19.

This clone has ten or more counts. This sequence joins TRBV4-2 and TRBJ2-5; D uncertain. Germline lookup yields CDR1 LGHNA and CDR2 YNFKEQ. The V and J ends lost 0 bases and 4 bases respectively, with 9 bases between them. This CDR3 contains 14 residues. The CDR3 DNA sequence: TGTGCCAGCAGCCAAGAACAGCCCGGAGAGACCCAGTACTTC. Its protein product is CASSQEQPGETQYF.

This clone was seen a single time. The CDR3 spells CASSPSAFEAPHEQFF. The CDR3 DNA follows: TGTGCCAGCAGCCCATCTGCCTTCGAAGCCCCCCATGAGCAGTTCTTC. The V call is TRBV5-4, the J call TRBJ2-1; no reliable D call. Per germline, CDR1 SGHNT and CDR2 YYREEE (reference sequence). V shed 4 bases and J shed 8 bases, with 22 bases lying between them. CDR3 length: 16 residues.

The chain links TRBV6-1 to TRBJ2-3; 10 bases line up with TRBD2. The CDR3 spans 16 residues. CDR1 MNHNS and CDR2 SASEGT come from the germline V gene. After removal of 4 bases from V and 4 bases from J, the junction contained 8 bases not matched to a gene. The CDR3 sequence is CASSVSSGSVSDTQYF. DNA for the CDR3: TGTGCCAGCAGTGTTTCTAGCGGGAGTGTCTCAGATACGCAGTATTTT.

This clone showed up just a few times. The V call is TRBV28, the J call TRBJ1-4; D ambiguous. Per germline, CDR1 MDHEN and CDR2 SYDVKM. This CDR3 is 13 amino acids long. CDR3 DNA sequence: TGTGCGGGGAGTGATTCAACTAATGAAAAACTGTTTTTT. It codes for CAGSDSTNEKLFF. The variable domain in full, with the rest retrieved from reference TRBV28 and TRBJ1-4, is DVKVTQSSRYLVKRTGEKVFLECVQDMDHENMFWYRQDPGLGLRLIYFSYDVKMKEKGDIPEGYSVSREKKERFSLILESASTNQTSMYLCAGSDSTNEKLFFGSGTQLSVL.

The V and J genes are TRBV7-6 and TRBJ1-3; 8 bases map to TRBD1. The germline V gene encodes CDR1 SGHVS and CDR2 FNYEAQ. V shed 3 bases, J shed 5 bases, and the junction held 9 bases outside the gene matches. The CDR3 runs to 16 residues. CDR3 sequence reads: CASSFGQGLTRNTIYF. DNA for the CDR3: TGTGCCAGCAGCTTTGGACAGGGACTTACGCGAAACACCATATATTTT. Filled out from reference TRBV7-6 and TRBJ1-3, the complete variable domain reads GAGVSQSPRYKVTKRGQDVALRCDPISGHVSLYWYRQALGQGPEFLTYFNYEAQQDKSGLPNDRFSAERPEGSISTLTIQRTEQRDSAMYRCASSFGQGLTRNTIYFGEGSWLTVV.

The gene calls are TRBV5-1 and TRBJ2-2; no firm D call. Between the trimmed V and J ends, which lost 1 base and 5 bases, there was a span of 6 bases. The CDR3 has 13 residues. Germline CDR1 and CDR2: SGHRS and YFSETQ. CDR3 nucleotide sequence: TGCGCCAGCAGCTTGCTAGAAACCGGGGAGCTGTTTTTT. Protein: CASSLLETGELFF.

J is TRBJ2-7 and V is TRBV3-1 (or the pseudogene TRBV3-2); 8 nucleotides agree with TRBD1. The CDR3 totals 14 residues. V was pared by 1 base and J by 2 bases, with 1 base of the junction left unmatched. Germline CDR1 and CDR2: LGHDT and YNNKEL (reference sequence). This CDR3 reads CASSQGTGPYEQYF. For the CDR3, the DNA is TGTGCCAGCAGCCAAGGGACAGGGCCCTACGAGCAGTACTTC.

This clone was recorded only once. The chain is built from TRBV6-5 and TRBJ2-6; D not certain. This CDR3 contains 15 residues. The ends were cut back, 4 bases at V and 0 bases at J, with 7 bases in the middle. Germline CDR1 MNHEY, CDR2 SVGAGI. CDR3 loop: CASSSQFSGANVLTF. The CDR3 bases are TGTGCCAGCAGTTCCCAATTCTCTGGGGCCAACGTCCTGACTTTC.

The chain is built from TRBV7-2 and TRBJ2-2; D might be TRBD2 (6 bases). Germline V lookup: CDR1 SGHTA, CDR2 FQGNSA. V shed 2 bases and J shed 4 bases, with 11 bases lying between them. This CDR3 comprises 15 residues. CDR3 protein: CASSLIGGLTGELFF. The CDR3, as DNA: TGTGCCAGCAGCTTAATTGGGGGACTCACCGGGGAGCTGTTTTTT.

J is TRBJ1-5 and V is TRBV7-2, with 8 bases lining up with TRBD1. V shed 1 base, J shed 7 bases, and the junction held 3 bases outside the gene matches. Germline CDR1 reads SGHTA; CDR2 reads FQGNSA. This CDR3 is 14 amino acids long. CDR3 DNA sequence: TGTGCCAGCAGCTTAGATGCAGGGGGCCAGCCCCAGCATTTT. It is translated as CASSLDAGGQPQHF.

This rearrangement joins TRBV11-1 to TRBJ1-6; TRBD1 aligns across 8 bases. This CDR3 spans 15 amino acids. Germline values: CDR1 SGHAT, CDR2 FQDESV (reference sequence). Trimming cost V 5 bases and J 6 bases; bases outside gene matches: 6. The CDR3 region is CASSKRTGFNSPLHF. CDR3 nucleotides: TGTGCCAGCAGCAAACGGACAGGGTTTAATTCACCCCTCCACTTT. Drawing the rest from reference TRBV11-1 and TRBJ1-6, the complete variable domain is EAEVAQSPRYKITEKSQAVAFWCDPISGHATLYWYRQILGQGPELLVQFQDESVVDDSQLPKDRFSAERLKGVDSTLKIQPAELGDSAMYLCASSKRTGFNSPLHFGNGTRLTVT.

The J gene is TRBJ1-1, the V gene TRBV4-3, with 8 bases lining up with TRBD1. The CDR3 spans 15 residues. The junction had 4 bases not matched to a gene; V was cut back by 4 bases and J by 0 bases. CDR1 and CDR2 from the germline V gene are LGHNA and YSLEER. CDR3 protein: CASSRSDRVNTEAFF. The CDR3 coding sequence is TGCGCCAGCAGCCGATCGGACAGGGTGAACACTGAAGCTTTCTTT.

The V gene is TRBV5-1, the J gene TRBJ1-4; TRBD1 aligns across 10 bases. The J segment lost 15 bases and the V segment lost 0 bases, leaving 8 bases of the junction unmatched. The CDR3 has 14 amino acids. Germline V CDR1 and CDR2: SGHRS, YFSETQ. CDR3 in DNA: TGCGCCAGCAGCTTGGCAGGACAGGGGGAGGATATGTTTTTT. Translating gives CASSLAGQGEDMFF.

Written as DNA, the CDR3 is TGTGCCAGCAGCTTCTCCGGGACACCCTTGACCTACAATGAGCAGTTCTTC. It encodes CASSFSGTPLTYNEQFF. This chain uses TRBV7-2 with TRBJ2-1; tentatively, D is TRBD1 (6 bases). CDR3 length: 17 amino acids. CDR1 and CDR2 (germline): SGHTA, FQGNSA. The germline V and J ends were trimmed by 3 bases and 2 bases, with 17 bases remaining between them.

The chain couples TRBV10-2 to TRBJ2-4; a possible D gene is TRBD1 (7 bases). Germline CDR1 and CDR2: WSHSY and SAAADI. The CDR3 has 19 residues. Trimming removed 0 bases from V and 1 base from J, with 19 bases in between. Here the CDR3 DNA reads TGCGCCAGCAGTGAGTCTGGAGGGGGCCGCGGGGAGGCCAAAAACATTCAGTACTTC. As protein: CASSESGGGRGEAKNIQYF.

The chain employs TRBV29-1 and TRBJ2-1; D might be TRBD2 (5 bases). The germline V gene has CDR1 SQVTM and CDR2 ANQGSEA. V lost 4 bases and J 0 bases, leaving 13 bases between the germline ends. The CDR3 is 15 residues long. CDR3 nucleotides: TGCAGCGTTGCAGGCGGACTTAGCTCCTACAATGAGCAGTTCTTC. Encoded protein: CSVAGGLSSYNEQFF.